Reported below is one TCR beta chain. Its antigen is unidentified. CDR1 is ENHRY, CDR2 SYGVKD, per germline. The CDR3 is 16 residues long. Deletions cut 2 bases from V and 5 bases from J, with 15 bases between. The data were obtained in a study of T cell responses to AZD1222 COVID-19 vaccine. Findings and caveats of the study: The donors showed a predominance of white British ancestry and of females, with possible underestimation of clonal diversity.

Only in-frame clones appear in the TCRdb table, and some are missing; sequencing was by immunoSEQ multiplex PCR. The data hold 100,000 to 150,000 clones, with around nine tenths observed a single time. This clonotype was obtained from an adult in good health. The chain joins TRBV10-3 to TRBJ1-4; D is uncertain. Sequencing used peripheral blood, obtained on day 0 of AZD1222 vaccination. This CDR3 reads CAISEVWTGNNEKLFF. Here the CDR3 DNA reads TGTGCCATCAGTGAGGTATGGACGGGAAACAATGAAAAACTGTTTTTT.